Listed here is a single TCR beta chain. Its target is not known. Using MiXCR, TCRdb re-called clones from the PCR reads. Among about 38,000 clones listed, less than 60% were seen once. All patients were treatment-naive before thyroid surgery. The data are from a study of metastatic and nonmetastatic thyroid tumors. On the study more broadly: Repertoire comparison spanned blood and tumor or nodule tissue of malignant and benign thyroid patients. Overall study findings and caveats: A significant increase in TCR beta diversity was reportedly seen in malignant thyroid tumors relative to benign nodules, in blood and tumor.

There are 17 residues in the CDR3. CDR1 is LGHDT and CDR2 is YNNKEL in the germline V gene (reference sequence). V shed 3 bases and J 5 bases; nucleotides not matched to a gene: 11. This TCR was sampled from a male donor with papillary thyroid cancer or a benign thyroid nodule (not recorded which). Some clones in this sample may be carry-over from other donors' samples. The rearrangement joins TRBV3-1 to TRBJ2-2, with TRBD2 matching over 8 bases. The sequenced material came from tumor tissue. DNA for the CDR3: TGTGCCAGCAGCCACCCCTTAAGCGGGAGAAGGACCGGGGAGCTGTTTTTT. Residues: CASSHPLSGRRTGELFF.